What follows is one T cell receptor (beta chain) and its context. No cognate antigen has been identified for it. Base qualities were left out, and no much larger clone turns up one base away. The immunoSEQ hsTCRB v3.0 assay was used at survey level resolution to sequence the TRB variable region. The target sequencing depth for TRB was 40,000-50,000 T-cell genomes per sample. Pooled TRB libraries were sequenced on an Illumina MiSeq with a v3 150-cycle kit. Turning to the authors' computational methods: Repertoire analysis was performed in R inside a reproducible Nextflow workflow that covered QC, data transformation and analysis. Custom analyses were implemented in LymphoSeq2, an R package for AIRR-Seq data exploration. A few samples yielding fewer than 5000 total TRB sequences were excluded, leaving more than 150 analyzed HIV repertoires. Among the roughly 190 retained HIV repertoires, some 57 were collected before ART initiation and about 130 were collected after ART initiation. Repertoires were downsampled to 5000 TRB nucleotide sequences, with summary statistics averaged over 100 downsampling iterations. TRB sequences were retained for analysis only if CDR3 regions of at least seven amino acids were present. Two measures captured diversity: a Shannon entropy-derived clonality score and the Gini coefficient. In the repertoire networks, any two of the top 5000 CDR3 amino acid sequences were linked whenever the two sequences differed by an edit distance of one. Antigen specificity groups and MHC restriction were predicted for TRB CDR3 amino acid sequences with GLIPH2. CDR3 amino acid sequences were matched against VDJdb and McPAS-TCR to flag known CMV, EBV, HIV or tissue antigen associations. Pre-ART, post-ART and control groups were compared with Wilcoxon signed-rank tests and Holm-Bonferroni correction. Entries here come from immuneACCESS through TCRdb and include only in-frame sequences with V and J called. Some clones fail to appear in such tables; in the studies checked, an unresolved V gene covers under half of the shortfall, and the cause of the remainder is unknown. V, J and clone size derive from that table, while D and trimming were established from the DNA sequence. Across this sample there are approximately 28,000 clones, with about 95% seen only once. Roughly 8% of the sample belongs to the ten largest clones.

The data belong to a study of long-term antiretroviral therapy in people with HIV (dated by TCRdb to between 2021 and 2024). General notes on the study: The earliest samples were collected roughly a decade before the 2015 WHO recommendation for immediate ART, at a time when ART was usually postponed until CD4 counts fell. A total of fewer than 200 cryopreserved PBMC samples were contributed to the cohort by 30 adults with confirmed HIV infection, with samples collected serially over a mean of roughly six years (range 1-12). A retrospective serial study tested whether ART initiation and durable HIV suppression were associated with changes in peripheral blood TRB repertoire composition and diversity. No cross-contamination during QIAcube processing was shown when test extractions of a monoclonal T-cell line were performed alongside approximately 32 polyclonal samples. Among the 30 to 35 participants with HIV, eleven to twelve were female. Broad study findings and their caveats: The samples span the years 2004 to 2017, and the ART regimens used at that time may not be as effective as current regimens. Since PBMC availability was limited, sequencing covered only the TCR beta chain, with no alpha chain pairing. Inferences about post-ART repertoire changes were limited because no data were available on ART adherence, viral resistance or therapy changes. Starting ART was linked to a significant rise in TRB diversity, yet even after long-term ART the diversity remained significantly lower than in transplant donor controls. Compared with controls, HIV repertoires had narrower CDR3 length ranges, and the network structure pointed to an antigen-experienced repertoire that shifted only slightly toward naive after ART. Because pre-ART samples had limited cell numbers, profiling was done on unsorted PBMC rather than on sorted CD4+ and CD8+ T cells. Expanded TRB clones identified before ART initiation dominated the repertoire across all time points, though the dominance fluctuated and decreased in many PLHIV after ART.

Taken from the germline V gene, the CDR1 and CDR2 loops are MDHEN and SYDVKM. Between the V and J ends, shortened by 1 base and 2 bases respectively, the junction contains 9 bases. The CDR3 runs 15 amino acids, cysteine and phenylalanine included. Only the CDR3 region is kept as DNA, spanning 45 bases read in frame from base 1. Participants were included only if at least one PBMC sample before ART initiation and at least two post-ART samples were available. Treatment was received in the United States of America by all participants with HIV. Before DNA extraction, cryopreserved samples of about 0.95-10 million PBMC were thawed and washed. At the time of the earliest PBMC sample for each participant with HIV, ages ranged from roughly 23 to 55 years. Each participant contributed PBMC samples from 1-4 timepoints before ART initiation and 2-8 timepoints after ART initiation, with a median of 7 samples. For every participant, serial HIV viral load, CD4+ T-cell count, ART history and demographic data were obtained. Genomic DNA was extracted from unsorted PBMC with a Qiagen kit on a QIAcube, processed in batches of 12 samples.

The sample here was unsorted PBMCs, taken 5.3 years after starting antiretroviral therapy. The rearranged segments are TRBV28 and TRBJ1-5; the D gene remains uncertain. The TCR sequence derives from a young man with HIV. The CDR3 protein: CASSLSGLGNQPQHF. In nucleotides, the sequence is TGTGCCAGCAGTTTATCGGGATTAGGCAATCAGCCCCAGCATTTT.